This T cell receptor (beta chain) was retrieved from a study of blood T cell repertoires in COVID-19. The assay was immunoSEQ multiplex PCR, and TCRdb's table has in-frame clones only and misses some. This table has roughly 240,000 clones, 75% to 90% appearing once. This CDR3 has 20 amino acids. Looked up from germline, CDR1 is SGHRS and CDR2 is YFSETQ. Losses at the gene ends were 5 bases for V and 0 bases for J; bases not matched to a gene: 13. This chain links TRBV5-1 with TRBJ2-3; 15 nucleotides agree with TRBD2. Sequencing was performed on peripheral blood. The sequence was collected from a man aged 55 to 69 who had recovered from COVID-19. This CDR3 reads CASRRGPGTSGGTSTDTQYF. In nucleotides, the CDR3 is TGCGCCAGCAGGCGCGGGCCAGGGACTAGCGGGGGGACTAGCACAGATACGCAGTATTTT.